One sample yielded the 30 T cell receptor beta chains listed below, sequenced in a study of cytomegalovirus exposure and HLA in healthy donors (dated by TCRdb to 2016 to 2017). The library was produced with the immunoSEQ multiplex PCR assay. A mixture of 60 forward primers for TCR Vbeta segments and 13 reverse primers for TCR Jbeta segments was used in the multiplex PCR. This immuneACCESS table, as held by TCRdb, lists in-frame sequences with V and J called but not all clones. Of the missing ones, under half trace to an unresolved V gene in checked studies; the others have no known cause. In this sample the table shows about 89,000 clones, 65% to 80% of which occur a single time. Together, the top ten hold approximately 3% of the sample. Sequencing was carried out using PBMCs. The receptors come from a young man in good health and CMV-seronegative.

This clone was observed a few times. The chain has TRBV4-2 and TRBJ1-6, with 9 nucleotides matching TRBD1. The V and J ends lost 1 base and 7 bases, in that order; junction bases with no gene match: 5. The CDR3 consists of 16 residues. Germline V CDR1 and CDR2: LGHNA, YNFKEQ. The CDR3 region has the DNA TGTGCCAGCAGCCAAGTCCAGGACAGGGGCAATTCACCCCTCCACTTT. It translates to CASSQVQDRGNSPLHF.

The chain carries TRBV27 and TRBJ2-3; D ambiguous. There are 13 residues in the CDR3. Germline assignment: CDR1 MNHEY and CDR2 SMNVEV (reference sequence). V was pared by 2 bases and J by 4 bases, with 7 bases between. The CDR3 DNA is TGTGCCAGCAGTTTACGGTCGCCAGATACGCAGTATTTT. This translates into CASSLRSPDTQYF.

V and J are TRBV5-4 and TRBJ2-1; 9 positions match TRBD1. Looked up from germline, CDR1 is SGHNT and CDR2 is YYREEE (reference sequence). Trimming took 3 bases from V and 7 from J; bases not matched to a gene: 8. The CDR3 contains 15 residues. The CDR3 DNA reads TGTGCCAGCAGCTCTCCCGGGACAGGGTTAAATGAGCAGTTCTTC. It codes for CASSSPGTGLNEQFF.

This clone was found a few times. This chain connects TRBV27 to TRBJ2-2; D not resolved. CDR3 length: 13 residues. V shed 6 bases and J shed 6 bases, with 11 bases lying between them. From germline, CDR1 is MNHEY and CDR2 SMNVEV (reference sequence). For the CDR3, the DNA is TGTGCCAGCAGCATTATCTATCCCGGGGAGCTGTTTTTT. Encoded protein: CASSIIYPGELFF.

The chain joins TRBV7-2 to TRBJ1-2, with 7 bases that match TRBD1. In germline, CDR1 is SGHTA, CDR2 FQGNSA. The CDR3 runs 15 residues. The J segment lost 1 base and the V segment lost 2 bases, leaving 4 bases of the junction unmatched. CDR3 amino acids: CASSLRDSLNYGYTF. CDR3 in DNA: TGTGCCAGCAGCTTACGGGACAGTCTTAACTATGGCTACACCTTC.

The gene calls are TRBV7-2 and TRBJ2-3; no reliable D call. Germline CDR1 and CDR2: SGHTA and FQGNSA. The CDR3 length is 12 residues. The V end lost 5 bases, the J end lost 2 bases, and 5 bases lay between the germline ends. The CDR3 loop is CASSPYTDTQYF. The CDR3 coding sequence is TGTGCCAGCAGCCCTTACACAGATACGCAGTATTTT.

V usage is TRBV14 and J usage is TRBJ2-7; TRBD1 matches 7 bases. This CDR3 is 17 amino acids long. V lost 2 bases to trimming and J lost 0 bases; unmatched junction nucleotides: 10. Germline V gene lookup returns CDR1 SGHDN and CDR2 FVKESK. CDR3 loop: CASSQYVTGESSYEQYF. In DNA form, the CDR3 reads TGTGCCAGCAGCCAATACGTCACAGGGGAGAGCTCCTACGAGCAGTACTTC. Full variable domain (rest looked up from reference TRBV14 and TRBJ2-7): EAGVTQFPSHSVIEKGQTVTLRCDPISGHDNLYWYRRVMGKEIKFLLHFVKESKQDESGMPNNRFLAERTGGTYSTLKVQPAELEDSGVYFCASSQYVTGESSYEQYFGPGTRLTVT.

The sample holds one count of this clone. This chain joins TRBV2 and TRBJ2-5; D may be TRBD1 (6 bases). The CDR3 is made up of 15 amino acids. The ends were cut back, 2 bases at V and 2 bases at J, with 12 bases in the middle. Germline CDR1 reads SNHLY; CDR2 reads FYNNEI. CDR3 nucleotide sequence: TGTGCCAGCAGTGAACCGACAGGCTTTCAAGAGACCCAGTACTTC. Protein sequence: CASSEPTGFQETQYF.

This chain joins TRBV29-1 and TRBJ2-2, with 8 bases lining up with TRBD1. CDR3 size: 13 residues. The germline V gene has CDR1 SQVTM and CDR2 ANQGSEA. The V and J ends lost 3 bases and 6 bases, in that order; junction bases with no gene match: 3. CDR3 nucleotides: TGCAGCGTTGACCCGACAGGGGCCGGGGAGCTGTTTTTT. Translated, it gives CSVDPTGAGELFF.

The V and J genes are TRBV4-1 and TRBJ1-2; TRBD1 is a possible D gene (5 bases). Germline V lookup: CDR1 MGHRA, CDR2 YSYEKL. V lost 4 bases, J lost 13 bases, and 19 bases lay in between. The CDR3 contains 13 residues. Here the CDR3 DNA reads TGCGCCAGCAGCCCCAGTACTGGGGCTAGTTGCACCTTC. Amino acid sequence: CASSPSTGASCTF.

The chain joins TRBV5-1 to TRBJ2-1, with 10 bases aligning to TRBD1. With V trimmed by 0 bases and J by 2 bases, 11 bases remained unmatched. The CDR3 sequence is 19 residues long. Germline CDR1 and CDR2: SGHRS and YFSETQ. The CDR3 spells CASSLDPTGGSLTYNEQFF. The CDR3 DNA reads TGCGCCAGCAGCTTGGATCCGACAGGGGGCTCATTAACCTACAATGAGCAGTTCTTC.

The CDR3 spells CASSLGATVNIQYF. The CDR3 coding sequence is TGTGCCAGCAGCTTGGGGGCGACAGTGAACATTCAGTACTTC. The chain carries TRBV5-6 and TRBJ2-4, with D perhaps TRBD1 (5 bases). This CDR3 region has 14 residues. V shed 0 bases and J shed 7 bases, with 11 bases lying between them. Germline V gene data show CDR1 as SGHDT and CDR2 as YYEEEE.

The chain is built from TRBV9 and TRBJ2-3; TRBD2 matches 7 bases. The CDR3 has 16 residues. V lost 0 bases and J lost 0; bases outside the gene matches: 4. Germline assignment: CDR1 SGDLS and CDR2 YYNGEE. CDR3 sequence: CASSVVFSGSTDTQYF. The CDR3 nucleotides read TGTGCCAGCAGCGTAGTTTTTAGCGGGAGCACAGATACGCAGTATTTT.

The chain joins TRBV7-9 to TRBJ1-2, with a possible D match to TRBD1 (5 bases). CDR1 and CDR2 (germline): SEHNR, FQNEAQ (reference sequence). CDR3 length: 12 amino acids. V dropped 5 bases and J dropped 4 bases, with 8 bases sitting between them. The CDR3 sequence: CASSAQGYGYTF. The CDR3 bases are TGTGCCAGCAGCGCCCAGGGCTATGGCTACACCTTC.

The J gene is TRBJ2-6, the V gene TRBV25-1; D gene uncertain. The CDR3 is 13 residues long. Trimming stripped 7 bases from V and 0 bases from J, with 4 bases between. Germline CDR1 MGHDK, CDR2 SYGVNS. DNA of the CDR3: TGTGCCAGCACTCTCTCTGGGGCCAACGTCCTGACTTTC. Encoded protein: CASTLSGANVLTF.

The chain recombines TRBV6-6 with TRBJ1-1; 10 bases match TRBD1. V gave up 6 bases and J gave up 6 bases; unmatched junction bases: 4. The CDR3 runs 13 residues. Germline CDR1 and CDR2: MNHNY and SVGAGI (reference sequence). The CDR3 reads CASSRDRGPEAFF. CDR3 in DNA: TGTGCCAGCAGCCGGGACAGGGGACCTGAAGCTTTCTTT.

This chain links TRBV5-1 with TRBJ1-2; tentatively, D is TRBD1 (5 bases). V shed 4 bases and J shed 4 bases, with 17 bases lying between them. The CDR3 covers 15 residues. The germline gives CDR1 SGHRS, CDR2 YFSETQ. In DNA, the CDR3 is TGCGCCAGCAGCCTCGGCAGACAGAGCCTCTATGGCTACACCTTC. It yields the protein CASSLGRQSLYGYTF.

This chain connects TRBV7-3 to TRBJ1-2; D is possibly TRBD1 (6 bases). The germline V gene has CDR1 SGHTA and CDR2 FQGTGA. V was trimmed by 2 bases and J by 8 bases, leaving 18 bases between them. CDR3 length: 15 amino acids. The DNA for the CDR3 is TGTGCCAGCAGCTTATCCCCGGGACAAGTTCTAGGCTACACCTTC. Translated, it gives CASSLSPGQVLGYTF. The full variable domain, with the rest looked up from reference TRBV7-3 and TRBJ1-2, is GAGVSQTPSNKVTEKGKYVELRCDPISGHTALYWYRQSLGQGPEFLIYFQGTGAADDSGLPNDRFFAVRPEGSVSTLKIQRTERGDSAVYLCASSLSPGQVLGYTFGSGTRLTVV.

The genes are TRBV14 and TRBJ1-2; 8 nucleotides agree with TRBD1. Per germline, CDR1 SGHDN and CDR2 FVKESK. The V and J ends lost 2 bases and 11 bases, in that order; junction bases with no gene match: 1. This CDR3 region has 11 residues. The CDR3 region has the DNA TGTGCCAGCAGCCAACGGACAGGGTACACCTTC. Protein: CASSQRTGYTF.

The chain combines TRBV4-2 with TRBJ1-5; 7 bases agree with TRBD1. CDR3 size: 15 residues. V was pared by 0 bases and J by 6 bases, with 5 bases of the junction left unmatched. CDR1 and CDR2 (germline): LGHNA, YNFKEQ. CDR3 coding DNA: TGTGCCAGCAGCCAAGATCAGGGGGACGGTCAGCCCCAGCATTTT. Translating gives CASSQDQGDGQPQHF.

This clone was counted once. This sequence joins TRBV5-6 and TRBJ2-5, with D possibly TRBD2 on 7 matching bases. This CDR3 region has 16 residues. With 7 bases removed from V and 2 bases from J, the gap between germline ends came to 21 bases. Germline CDR1 is SGHDT and CDR2 is YYEEEE. The CDR3 here is CASRVQGGGIQETQYF. CDR3 coding DNA: TGTGCCAGCCGTGTCCAGGGCGGGGGCATTCAAGAGACCCAGTACTTC. Full variable domain (outside the CDR3, taken from reference TRBV5-6 and TRBJ2-5): DAGVTQSPTHLIKTRGQQVTLRCSPKSGHDTVSWYQQALGQGPQFIFQYYEEEERQRGNFPDRFSGHQFPNYSSELNVNALLLGDSALYLCASRVQGGGIQETQYFGPGTRLLVL.

V gene TRBV7-6 combines with J gene TRBJ2-1; 7 bases align to TRBD1. Trimming cost V 1 base and J 6 bases; bases outside gene matches: 0. The CDR3 is 13 amino acids. CDR1 is SGHVS and CDR2 is FNYEAQ in the germline V gene. The CDR3 here is CASSLDRGNEQFF. CDR3 coding DNA: TGTGCCAGCAGCTTAGACAGGGGCAATGAGCAGTTCTTC.

The chain carries TRBV15 and TRBJ2-3; the match to TRBD1 covers 7 bases. This CDR3 spans 17 amino acids. The germline gives CDR1 LNHNV, CDR2 YYDKDF (reference sequence). V lost 4 bases and J lost 0; bases outside the gene matches: 10. The CDR3 bases are TGTGCCACCAGCATTTTAGGGGGCAGATTAAGCACAGATACGCAGTATTTT. This gives the protein CATSILGGRLSTDTQYF.

The J gene is TRBJ2-7, the V gene TRBV30; the D gene is possibly TRBD1 (5 bases). Trimming stripped 8 bases from V and 2 bases from J, with 13 bases between. Germline assignment: CDR1 GTSNPN and CDR2 SVGIG (reference sequence). CDR3 size: 12 residues. The CDR3 sequence is CAGATETYEQYF. As DNA, the CDR3 is TGTGCCGGGGCGACGGAAACCTACGAGCAGTACTTC.

This clone is a singleton in its sample. The CDR3 loop is CASSLGTGDGGNTIYF. DNA for the CDR3: TGTGCCAGCAGCTTGGGGACAGGGGATGGTGGAAACACCATATATTTT. This chain uses TRBV9 with TRBJ1-3; 10 nucleotides line up with TRBD1. CDR1 is SGDLS, CDR2 YYNGEE, per germline. With V trimmed by 4 bases and J by 3 bases, 7 bases remained unmatched. The CDR3 sequence is 16 residues long.

The V gene is TRBV6-5, the J gene TRBJ1-1; D is possibly TRBD1 (5 bases). This CDR3 region has 13 residues. V was shortened by 7 bases and J by 7 bases, with 16 bases between the two germline ends. Germline lookup yields CDR1 MNHEY and CDR2 SVGAGI. CDR3 nucleotides: TGTGCCAGCAATTCTTATCAGGGCCGTGAAGCTTTCTTT. It specifies CASNSYQGREAFF.

This clone has more than one count but fewer than ten. The J gene is TRBJ1-2, the V gene TRBV19; no clear D gene. V was trimmed by 11 bases and J by 6 bases, leaving 4 bases between them. The CDR3 sequence is 8 residues long. The germline CDR1 and CDR2 sequences are LNHDA and SQIVND (reference sequence). CDR3 protein: CAGNGYTF. CDR3 DNA: TGTGCCGGCAATGGCTACACCTTC.

The rearrangement joins TRBV6-6 to TRBJ1-2; perhaps TRBD1 as D (6 bases). V lost 6 bases, J lost 7 bases, and 18 bases lay in between. Germline loops: CDR1 MNHNY, CDR2 SVGAGI (reference sequence). This CDR3 comprises 14 residues. Here the CDR3 DNA reads TGTGCCAGCAGCCGGAGGACAGATTCTATTGGCTACACCTTC. It translates to CASSRRTDSIGYTF.

This chain joins TRBV2 and TRBJ1-1; no reliable D call. The CDR3 length is 13 residues. The V and J ends lost 10 bases and 3 bases respectively, with 15 bases between them. CDR1 and CDR2 (germline): SNHLY, FYNNEI. Here the CDR3 DNA reads TGTGCCACCCTACCCGAGGTTGACACTGAAGCTTTCTTT. It translates to CATLPEVDTEAFF.

This sequence joins TRBV27 and TRBJ1-5; possible D gene TRBD1, 5 bases. Germline V gene lookup returns CDR1 MNHEY and CDR2 SMNVEV (reference sequence). The V and J ends lost 5 bases and 5 bases respectively, with 19 bases between them. This CDR3 contains 16 residues. This chain's CDR3 is CASSPTPGGGYQPQHF. As DNA, the CDR3 is TGTGCCAGCAGTCCCACCCCCGGGGGAGGGTATCAGCCCCAGCATTTT.